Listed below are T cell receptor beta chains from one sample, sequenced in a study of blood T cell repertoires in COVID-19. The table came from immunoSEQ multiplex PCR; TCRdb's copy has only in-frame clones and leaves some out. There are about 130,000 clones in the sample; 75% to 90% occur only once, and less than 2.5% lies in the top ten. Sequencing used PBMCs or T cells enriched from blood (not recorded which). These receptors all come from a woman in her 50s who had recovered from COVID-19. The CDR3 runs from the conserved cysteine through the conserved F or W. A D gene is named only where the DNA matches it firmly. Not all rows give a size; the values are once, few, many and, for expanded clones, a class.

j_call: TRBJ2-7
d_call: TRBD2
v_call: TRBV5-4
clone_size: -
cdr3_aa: CASSPRGGGSYEQYF
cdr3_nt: TGTGCCAGCAGCCCGCGCGGGGGGGGCTCCTACGAGCAGTACTTC

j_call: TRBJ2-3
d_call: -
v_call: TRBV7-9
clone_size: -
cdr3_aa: CASSLGTRTDTQYF
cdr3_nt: TGTGCCAGCAGCTTGGGGACTCGCACAGATACGCAGTATTTT

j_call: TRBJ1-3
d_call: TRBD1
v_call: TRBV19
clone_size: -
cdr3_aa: CASSPGQGTTGNTIYF
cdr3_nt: TGTGCCAGTAGTCCCGGACAGGGAACCACCGGAAACACCATATATTTT

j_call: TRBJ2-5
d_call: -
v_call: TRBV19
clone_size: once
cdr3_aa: CASNPGTLGETQYF
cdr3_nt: TGTGCCAGTAACCCCGGGACACTAGGGGAGACCCAGTACTTC

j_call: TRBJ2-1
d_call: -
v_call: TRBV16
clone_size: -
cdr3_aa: CASSQGLAGPYNEQFF
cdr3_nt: TGTGCCAGCAGCCAAGGTTTGGCAGGGCCCTACAATGAGCAGTTCTTC

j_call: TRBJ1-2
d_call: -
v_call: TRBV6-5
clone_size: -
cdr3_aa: CASTYGQGNYGYTF
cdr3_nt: TGTGCCAGCACCTACGGTCAGGGGAACTATGGCTACACCTTC

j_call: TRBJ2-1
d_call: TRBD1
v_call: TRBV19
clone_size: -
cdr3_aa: CASSILRTGTNEQFF
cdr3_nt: TGTGCCAGTAGTATTCTCCGGACAGGGACCAATGAGCAGTTCTTC

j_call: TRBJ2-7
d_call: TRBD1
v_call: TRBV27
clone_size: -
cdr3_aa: CASSLFGGTGGVEQYF
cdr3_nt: TGTGCCAGCAGTTTATTTGGGGGGACAGGGGGCGTCGAGCAGTACTTC

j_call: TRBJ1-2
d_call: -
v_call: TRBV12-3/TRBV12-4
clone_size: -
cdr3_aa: CASSFDRRGGYTF
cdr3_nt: TGTGCCAGCAGTTTTGACCGCCGAGGTGGCTACACCTTC

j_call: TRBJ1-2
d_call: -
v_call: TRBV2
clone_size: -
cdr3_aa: CASSRQYGYTF
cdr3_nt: TGTGCCAGCAGTCGACAGTATGGCTACACCTTC

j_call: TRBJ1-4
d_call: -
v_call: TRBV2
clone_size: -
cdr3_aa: CASSGRSNEKLFF
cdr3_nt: TGTGCCAGCAGTGGCCGGAGTAATGAAAAACTGTTTTTT

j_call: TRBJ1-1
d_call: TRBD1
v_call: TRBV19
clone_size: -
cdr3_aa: CASSIPDREAEAFF
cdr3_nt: TGTGCCAGTAGTATCCCGGACAGGGAGGCTGAAGCTTTCTTT

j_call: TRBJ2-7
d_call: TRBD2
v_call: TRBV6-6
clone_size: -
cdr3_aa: CASSLAANYEQYF
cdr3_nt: TGTGCCAGCAGCCTAGCGGCCAACTACGAGCAGTACTTC

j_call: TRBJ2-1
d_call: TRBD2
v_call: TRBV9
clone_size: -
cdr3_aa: CASSPRLAGGFHEQFF
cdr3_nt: TGTGCCAGCAGCCCAAGACTAGCGGGGGGTTTTCATGAGCAGTTCTTC

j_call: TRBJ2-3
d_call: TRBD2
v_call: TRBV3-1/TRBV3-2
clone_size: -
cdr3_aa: CASSQRSGGPTDTQYF
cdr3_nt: TGTGCCAGCAGCCAAAGAAGCGGGGGGCCCACAGATACGCAGTATTTT

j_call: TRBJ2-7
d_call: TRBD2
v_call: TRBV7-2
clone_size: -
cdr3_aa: CASSRWRSGGAVDEQYF
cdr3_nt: TGTGCCAGCAGTCGTTGGAGGAGCGGGGGGGCTGTCGACGAGCAGTACTTC

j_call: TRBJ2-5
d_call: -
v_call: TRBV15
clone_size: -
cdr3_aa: CATSRDLRDQETQYF
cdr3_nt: TGTGCCACCAGCAGAGATCTCAGGGACCAAGAGACCCAGTACTTC

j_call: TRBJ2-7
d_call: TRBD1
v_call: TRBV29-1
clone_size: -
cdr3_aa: CSVEGRTGSTPNEQYF
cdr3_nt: TGCAGCGTTGAAGGGCGGACAGGATCCACTCCCAACGAGCAGTACTTC

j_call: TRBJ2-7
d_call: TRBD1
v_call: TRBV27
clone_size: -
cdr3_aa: CASSPLQGAYEQYF
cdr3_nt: TGTGCCAGCAGTCCCCTACAGGGGGCCTACGAGCAGTACTTC

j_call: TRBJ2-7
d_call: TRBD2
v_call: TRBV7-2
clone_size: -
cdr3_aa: CASSLLAGHYEQYF
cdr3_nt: TGTGCCAGCAGCTTATTAGCGGGGCACTACGAGCAGTACTTC

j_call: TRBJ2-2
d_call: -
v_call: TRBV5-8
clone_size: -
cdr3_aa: CASNSGGHTGELFF
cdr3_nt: TGTGCCAGCAACTCCGGAGGGCACACCGGGGAGCTGTTTTTT

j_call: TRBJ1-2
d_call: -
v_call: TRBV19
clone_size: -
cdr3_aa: CASSINTFGREDGYTF
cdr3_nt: TGTGCCAGTAGTATAAACACGTTTGGCAGAGAGGATGGCTACACCTTC

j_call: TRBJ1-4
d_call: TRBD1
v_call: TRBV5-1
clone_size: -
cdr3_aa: CASSEGQGGEKLFF
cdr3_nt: TGCGCCAGCAGCGAGGGACAGGGTGGTGAAAAACTGTTTTTT

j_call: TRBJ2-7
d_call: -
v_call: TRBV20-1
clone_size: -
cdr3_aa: CSARGPGEQYF
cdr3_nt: TGCAGTGCTAGGGGCCCCGGCGAGCAGTACTTC

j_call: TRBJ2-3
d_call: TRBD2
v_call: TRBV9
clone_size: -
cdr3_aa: CASSVSGGAGYTQYF
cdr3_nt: TGTGCCAGCAGCGTTAGCGGGGGGGCTGGGTATACGCAGTATTTT

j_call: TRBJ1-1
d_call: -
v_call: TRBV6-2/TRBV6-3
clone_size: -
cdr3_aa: CASSYSGGIGTEAFF
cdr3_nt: TGTGCCAGCAGTTACTCGGGGGGGATCGGGACTGAAGCTTTCTTT

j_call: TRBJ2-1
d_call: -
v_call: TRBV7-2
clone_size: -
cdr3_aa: CASSASLAQYNEQFF
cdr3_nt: TGTGCCAGCAGCGCCTCACTAGCCCAATACAATGAGCAGTTCTTC

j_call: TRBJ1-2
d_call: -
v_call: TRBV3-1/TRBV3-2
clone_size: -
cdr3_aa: CASSQGRGNYGYTF
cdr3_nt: TGTGCCAGCAGCCAAGGGCGGGGCAACTATGGCTACACCTTC

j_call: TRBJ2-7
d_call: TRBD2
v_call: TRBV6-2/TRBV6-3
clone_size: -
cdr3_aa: CASSNRGAYEQYF
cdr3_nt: TGTGCCAGCAGCAATCGGGGGGCCTACGAGCAGTACTTC

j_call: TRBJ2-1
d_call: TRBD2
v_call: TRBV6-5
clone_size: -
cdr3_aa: CASSSRLAGYNEQFF
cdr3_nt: TGTGCCAGCAGTTCCCGGCTAGCGGGGTACAATGAGCAGTTCTTC

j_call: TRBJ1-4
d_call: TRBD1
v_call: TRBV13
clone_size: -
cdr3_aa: CASSLSPGQGAELDEKLFF
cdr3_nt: TGTGCCAGCAGCTTATCCCCCGGACAGGGGGCGGAACTCGATGAAAAACTGTTTTTT

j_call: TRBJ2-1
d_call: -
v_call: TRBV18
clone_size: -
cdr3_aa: CASSPDLNNEQFF
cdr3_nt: TGTGCCAGCTCACCAGACTTAAACAATGAGCAGTTCTTC

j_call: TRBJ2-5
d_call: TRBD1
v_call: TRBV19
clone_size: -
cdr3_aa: CASNPGTEETQYF
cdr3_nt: TGTGCCAGTAACCCCGGGACAGAAGAGACCCAGTACTTC

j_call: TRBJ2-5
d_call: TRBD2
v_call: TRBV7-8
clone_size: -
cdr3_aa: CASSEGLAGGQETQYF
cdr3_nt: TGTGCCAGCAGCGAGGGACTAGCGGGGGGGCAAGAGACCCAGTACTTC

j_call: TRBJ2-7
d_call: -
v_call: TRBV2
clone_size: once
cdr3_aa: CASRNSKISSYEQYF
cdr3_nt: TGTGCCAGCAGGAACAGCAAGATAAGCTCCTACGAGCAGTACTTC

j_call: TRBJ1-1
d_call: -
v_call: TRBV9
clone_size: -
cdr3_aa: CASSVWGKTEAFF
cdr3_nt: TGTGCCAGCAGCGTCTGGGGCAAGACTGAAGCTTTCTTT

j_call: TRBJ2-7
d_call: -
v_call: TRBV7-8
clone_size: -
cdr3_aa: CASSSFGGYEQYF
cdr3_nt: TGTGCCAGCAGCTCTTTCGGCGGCTACGAGCAGTACTTC